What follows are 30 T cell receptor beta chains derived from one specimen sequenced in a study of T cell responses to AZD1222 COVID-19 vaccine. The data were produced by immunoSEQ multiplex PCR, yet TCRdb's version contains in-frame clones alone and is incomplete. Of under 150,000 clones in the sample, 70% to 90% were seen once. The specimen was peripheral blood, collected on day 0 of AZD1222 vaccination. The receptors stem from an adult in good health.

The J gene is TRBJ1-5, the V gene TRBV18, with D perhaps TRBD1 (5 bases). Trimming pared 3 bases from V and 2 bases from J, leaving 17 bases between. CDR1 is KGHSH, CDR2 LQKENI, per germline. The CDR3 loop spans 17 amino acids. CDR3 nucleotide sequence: TGTGCCAGCTCACCTTCCGGGCTCGGAGGGGGCAATCAGCCCCAGCATTTT. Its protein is CASSPSGLGGGNQPQHF.

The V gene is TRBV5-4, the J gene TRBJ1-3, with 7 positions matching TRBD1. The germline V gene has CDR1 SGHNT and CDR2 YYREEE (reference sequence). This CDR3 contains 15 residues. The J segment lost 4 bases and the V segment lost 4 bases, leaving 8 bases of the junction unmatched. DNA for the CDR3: TGTGCCAGCAGCACAGGACAGGCGAGGGGAAACACCATATATTTT. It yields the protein CASSTGQARGNTIYF.

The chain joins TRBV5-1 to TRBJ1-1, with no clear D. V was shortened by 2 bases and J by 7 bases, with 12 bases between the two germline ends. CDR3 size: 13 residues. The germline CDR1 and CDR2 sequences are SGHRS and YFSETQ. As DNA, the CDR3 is TGCGCCAGCAGCTTATGGGGTTCTGATGAAGCTTTCTTT. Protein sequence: CASSLWGSDEAFF. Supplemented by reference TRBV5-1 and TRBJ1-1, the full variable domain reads KAGVTQTPRYLIKTRGQQVTLSCSPISGHRSVSWYQQTPGQGLQFLFEYFSETQRNKGNFPGRFSGRQFSNSRSEMNVSTLELGDSALYLCASSLWGSDEAFFGQGTRLTVV.

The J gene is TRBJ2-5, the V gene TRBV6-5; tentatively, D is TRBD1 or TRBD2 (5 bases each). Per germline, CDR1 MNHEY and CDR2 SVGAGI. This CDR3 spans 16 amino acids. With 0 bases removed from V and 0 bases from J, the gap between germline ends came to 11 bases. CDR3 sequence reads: CASSYSVWGYQETQYF. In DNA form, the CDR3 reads TGTGCCAGCAGTTACTCGGTTTGGGGGTACCAAGAGACCCAGTACTTC.

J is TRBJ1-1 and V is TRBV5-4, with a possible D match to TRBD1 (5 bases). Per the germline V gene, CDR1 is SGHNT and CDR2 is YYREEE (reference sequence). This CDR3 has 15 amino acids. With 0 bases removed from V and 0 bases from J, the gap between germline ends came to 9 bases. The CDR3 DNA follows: TGTGCCAGCAGCTTGGTTGGGACCATGAACACTGAAGCTTTCTTT. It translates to CASSLVGTMNTEAFF.

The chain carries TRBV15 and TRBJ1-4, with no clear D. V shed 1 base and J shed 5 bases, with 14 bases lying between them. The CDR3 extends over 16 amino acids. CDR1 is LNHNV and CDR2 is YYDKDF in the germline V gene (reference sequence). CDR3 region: CATSRGGWRVNEKLFF. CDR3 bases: TGTGCCACCAGCAGAGGGGGTTGGAGGGTGAATGAAAAACTGTTTTTT.

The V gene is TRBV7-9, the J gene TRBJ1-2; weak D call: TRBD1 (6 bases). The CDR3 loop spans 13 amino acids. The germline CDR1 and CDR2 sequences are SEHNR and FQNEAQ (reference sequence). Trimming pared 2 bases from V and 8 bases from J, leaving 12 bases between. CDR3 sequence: CASSLQGLRGYTF. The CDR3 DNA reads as TGTGCCAGCAGCTTACAGGGGTTGAGGGGCTACACCTTC.

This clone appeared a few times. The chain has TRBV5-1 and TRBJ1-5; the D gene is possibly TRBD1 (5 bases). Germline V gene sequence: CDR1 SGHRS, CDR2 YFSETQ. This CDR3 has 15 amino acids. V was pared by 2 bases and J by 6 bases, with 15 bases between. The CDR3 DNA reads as TGCGCCAGCAGCTTTGGGGAGGGCCAGGGTCAGCCCCAGCATTTT. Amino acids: CASSFGEGQGQPQHF.

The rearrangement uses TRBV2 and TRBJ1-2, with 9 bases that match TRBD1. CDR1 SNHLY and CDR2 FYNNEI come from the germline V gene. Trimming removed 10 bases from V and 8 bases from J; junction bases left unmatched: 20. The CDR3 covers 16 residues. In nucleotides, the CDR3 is TGTGCCATCACACCTCTACAGGGGGCAGGTACCTTAGGCTACACCTTC. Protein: CAITPLQGAGTLGYTF.

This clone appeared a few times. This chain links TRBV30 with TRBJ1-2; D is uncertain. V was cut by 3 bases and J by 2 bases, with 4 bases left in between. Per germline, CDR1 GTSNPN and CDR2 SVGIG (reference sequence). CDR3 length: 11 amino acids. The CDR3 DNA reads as TGTGCCTGGAGAGACAACTATGGCTACACCTTC. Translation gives CAWRDNYGYTF.

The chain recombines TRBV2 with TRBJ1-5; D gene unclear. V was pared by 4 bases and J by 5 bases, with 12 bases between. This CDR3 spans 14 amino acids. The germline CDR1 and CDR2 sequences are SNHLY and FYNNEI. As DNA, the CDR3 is TGTGCCAGCAGTGTTAGGGTTATTGATCAGCCCCAGCATTTT. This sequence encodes CASSVRVIDQPQHF.

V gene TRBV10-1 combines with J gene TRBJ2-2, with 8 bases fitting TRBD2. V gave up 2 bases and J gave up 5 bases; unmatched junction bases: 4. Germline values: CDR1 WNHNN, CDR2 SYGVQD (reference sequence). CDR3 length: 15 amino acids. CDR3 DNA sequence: TGCGCCAGCAGTGAGACAGCGGGGGCGACCGGGGAGCTGTTTTTT. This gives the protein CASSETAGATGELFF.

This CDR3 is CASSLTDSEMYEQYF. CDR3 coding DNA: TGTGCCAGCAGCTTAACTGACAGTGAGATGTACGAGCAGTACTTC. The chain joins TRBV11-2 to TRBJ2-7, with a possible D match to TRBD1 (5 bases). Germline V gene data show CDR1 as SGHAT and CDR2 as FQNNGV. This CDR3 comprises 15 residues. V lost 2 bases, J lost 4 bases, and 15 bases lay in between. The full variable domain, with the rest looked up from reference TRBV11-2 and TRBJ2-7, is EAGVAQSPRYKIIEKRQSVAFWCNPISGHATLYWYQQILGQGPKLLIQFQNNGVVDDSQLPKDRFSAERLKGVDSTLKIQPAKLEDSAVYLCASSLTDSEMYEQYFGPGTRLTVT.

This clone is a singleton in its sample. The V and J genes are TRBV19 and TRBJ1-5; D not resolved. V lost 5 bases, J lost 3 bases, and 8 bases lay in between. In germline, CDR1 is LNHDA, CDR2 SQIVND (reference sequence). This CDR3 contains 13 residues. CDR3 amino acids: CASSFFYNQPQHF. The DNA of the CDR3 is TGTGCCAGTAGTTTCTTCTACAATCAGCCCCAGCATTTT.

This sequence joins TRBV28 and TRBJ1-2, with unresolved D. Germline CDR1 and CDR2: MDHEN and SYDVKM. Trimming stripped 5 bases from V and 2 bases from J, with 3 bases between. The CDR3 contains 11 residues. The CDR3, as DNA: TGTGCCAGCAGTGTGAACTATGGCTACACCTTC. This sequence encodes CASSVNYGYTF.

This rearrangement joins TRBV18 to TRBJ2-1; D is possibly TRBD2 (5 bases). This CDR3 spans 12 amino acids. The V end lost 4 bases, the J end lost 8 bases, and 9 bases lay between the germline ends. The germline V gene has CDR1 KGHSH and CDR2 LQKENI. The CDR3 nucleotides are TGTGCCAGCTCACGTAGCGCCGATGAGCAGTTCTTC. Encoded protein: CASSRSADEQFF.

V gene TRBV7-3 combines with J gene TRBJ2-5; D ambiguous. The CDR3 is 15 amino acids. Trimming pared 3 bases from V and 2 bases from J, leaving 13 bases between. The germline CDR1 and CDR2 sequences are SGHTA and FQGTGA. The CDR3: CASSLGPGTQETQYF. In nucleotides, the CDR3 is TGTGCCAGCAGCTTGGGTCCGGGTACTCAAGAGACCCAGTACTTC.

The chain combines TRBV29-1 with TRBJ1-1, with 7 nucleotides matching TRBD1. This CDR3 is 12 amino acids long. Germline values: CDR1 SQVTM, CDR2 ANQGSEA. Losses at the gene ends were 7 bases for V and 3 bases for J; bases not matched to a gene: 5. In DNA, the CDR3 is TGCAGCGGGCAGGGGGGGTACACTGAAGCTTTCTTT. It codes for CSGQGGYTEAFF.

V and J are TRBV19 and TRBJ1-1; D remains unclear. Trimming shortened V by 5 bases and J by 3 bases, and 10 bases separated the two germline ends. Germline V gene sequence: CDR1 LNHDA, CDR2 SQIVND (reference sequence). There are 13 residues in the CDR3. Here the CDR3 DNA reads TGTGCCAGTAGTGCCCCGCCGGACACTGAAGCTTTCTTT. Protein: CASSAPPDTEAFF.

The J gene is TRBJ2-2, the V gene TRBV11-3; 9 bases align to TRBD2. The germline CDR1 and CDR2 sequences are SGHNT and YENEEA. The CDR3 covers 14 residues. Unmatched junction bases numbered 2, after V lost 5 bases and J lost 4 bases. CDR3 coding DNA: TGTGCCAGCAGCGGACTAGCGACCACCGGGGAGCTGTTTTTT. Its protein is CASSGLATTGELFF.

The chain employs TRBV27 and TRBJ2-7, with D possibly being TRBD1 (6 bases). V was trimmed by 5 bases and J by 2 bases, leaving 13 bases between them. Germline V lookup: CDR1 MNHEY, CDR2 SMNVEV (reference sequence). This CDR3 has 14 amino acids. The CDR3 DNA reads TGTGCCAGCAGTCCCCGGACAGTAGCCTACGAGCAGTACTTC. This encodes CASSPRTVAYEQYF.

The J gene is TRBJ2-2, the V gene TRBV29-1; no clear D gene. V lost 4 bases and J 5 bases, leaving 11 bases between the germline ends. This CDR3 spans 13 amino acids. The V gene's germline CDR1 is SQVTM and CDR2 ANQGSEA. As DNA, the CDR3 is TGCAGCGTTGCGGTTGCGAGGACCGGGGAGCTGTTTTTT. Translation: CSVAVARTGELFF.

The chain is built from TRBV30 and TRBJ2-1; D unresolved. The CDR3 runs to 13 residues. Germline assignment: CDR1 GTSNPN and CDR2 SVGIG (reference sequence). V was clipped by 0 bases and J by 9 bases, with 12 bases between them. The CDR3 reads CAWSVQWGTEQFF. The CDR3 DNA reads TGTGCCTGGAGTGTACAATGGGGTACTGAGCAGTTCTTC.

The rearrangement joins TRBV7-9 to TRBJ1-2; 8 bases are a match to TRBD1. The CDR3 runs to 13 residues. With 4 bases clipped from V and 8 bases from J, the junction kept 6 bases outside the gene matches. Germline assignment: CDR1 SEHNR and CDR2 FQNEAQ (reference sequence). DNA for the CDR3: TGTGCCAGCAGCTCCCAGGGGGCTGAGGGCTACACCTTC. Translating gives CASSSQGAEGYTF.

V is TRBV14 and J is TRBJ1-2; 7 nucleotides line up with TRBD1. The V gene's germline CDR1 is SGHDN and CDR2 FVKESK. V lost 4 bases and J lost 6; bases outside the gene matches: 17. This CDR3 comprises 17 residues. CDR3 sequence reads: CASSPKYRDSGFHGYTF. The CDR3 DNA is TGTGCCAGCAGCCCCAAATACCGGGACAGTGGTTTTCATGGCTACACCTTC.

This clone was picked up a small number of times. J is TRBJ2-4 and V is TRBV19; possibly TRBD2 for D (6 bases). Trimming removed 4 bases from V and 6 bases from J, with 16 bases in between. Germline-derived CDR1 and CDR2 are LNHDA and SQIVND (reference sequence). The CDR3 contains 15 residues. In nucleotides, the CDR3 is TGTGCCAGTAGTAGCCCGCGGTTGGGGGGAAACATTCAGTACTTC. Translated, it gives CASSSPRLGGNIQYF. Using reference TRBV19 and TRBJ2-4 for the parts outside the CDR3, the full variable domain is DGGITQSPKYLFRKEGQNVTLSCEQNLNHDAMYWYRQDPGQGLRLIYYSQIVNDFQKGDIAEGYSVSREKKESFPLTVTSAQKNPTAFYLCASSSPRLGGNIQYFGAGTRLSVL.

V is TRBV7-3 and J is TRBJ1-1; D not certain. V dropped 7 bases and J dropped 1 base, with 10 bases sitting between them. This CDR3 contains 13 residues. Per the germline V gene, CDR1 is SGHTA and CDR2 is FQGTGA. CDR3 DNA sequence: TGTGCCAGCAAGGAACAGACGAACACTGAAGCTTTCTTT. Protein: CASKEQTNTEAFF.

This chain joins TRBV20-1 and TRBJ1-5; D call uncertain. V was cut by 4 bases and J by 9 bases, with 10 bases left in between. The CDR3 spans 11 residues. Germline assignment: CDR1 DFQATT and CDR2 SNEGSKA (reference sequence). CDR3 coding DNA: TGCAGTGCTACCCTTGCAGGGCCCCAGCATTTT. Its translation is CSATLAGPQHF.

CDR3 amino acids: CASSLQGANIGYTF. CDR3 bases: TGTGCCAGCTCCCTCCAGGGAGCCAATATTGGCTACACCTTC. This chain links TRBV18 with TRBJ1-2; perhaps TRBD1 as D (5 bases). The CDR3 is 14 amino acids. V lost 6 bases to trimming and J lost 7 bases, with 18 bases between them. CDR1 and CDR2 (germline): KGHSH, LQKENI.

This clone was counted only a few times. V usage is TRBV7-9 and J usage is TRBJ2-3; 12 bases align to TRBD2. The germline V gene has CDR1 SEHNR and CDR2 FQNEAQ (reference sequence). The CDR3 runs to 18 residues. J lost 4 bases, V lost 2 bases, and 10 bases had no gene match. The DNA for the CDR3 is TGTGCCAGCAGCTTATGGATCGCTAGCGGGAGGGCCGCAGATACGCAGTATTTT. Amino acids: CASSLWIASGRAADTQYF. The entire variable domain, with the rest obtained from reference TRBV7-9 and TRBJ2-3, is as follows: DTGVSQNPRHKITKRGQNVTFRCDPISEHNRLYWYRQTLGQGPEFLTYFQNEAQLEKSRLLSDRFSAERPKGSFSTLEIQRTEQGDSAMYLCASSLWIASGRAADTQYFGPGTRLTVL.